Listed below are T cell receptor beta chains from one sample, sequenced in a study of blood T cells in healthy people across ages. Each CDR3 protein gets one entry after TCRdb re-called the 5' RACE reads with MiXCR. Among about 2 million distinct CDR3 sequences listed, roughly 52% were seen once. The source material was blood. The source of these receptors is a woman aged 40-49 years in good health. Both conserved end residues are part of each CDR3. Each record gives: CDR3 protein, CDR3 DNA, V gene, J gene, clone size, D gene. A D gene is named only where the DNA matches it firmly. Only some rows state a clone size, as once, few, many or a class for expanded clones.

CASSGPGFGNQPQHF	TGTGCCAGCAGCGGACCGGGGTTTGGGAATCAGCCCCAGCATTTT	TRBV7-9	TRBJ1-5	NA	NA
CASGQDPYEQYF	TGTGCCAGCGGACAGGACCCCTACGAGCAGTACTTC	TRBV7-2	TRBJ2-7	few	TRBD1
CASSWLTGIKEKLFF	TGCGCCAGCAGCTGGTTGACAGGGATTAAGGAAAAACTGTTTTTT	TRBV5-1	TRBJ1-4	few	TRBD1
CASSYSDRKWGEQFF	TGTGCCAGCAGTTACTCCGACAGAAAGTGGGGTGAGCAGTTCTTC	TRBV6-2/TRBV6-3	TRBJ2-1	NA	NA
CGVEAGSHGYTF	TGCGGCGTTGAAGCAGGGTCCCATGGCTACACCTTC	TRBV29-1	TRBJ1-2	NA	NA
CASSEVLYGYTF	TGTGCCAGCAGTGAGGTACTCTATGGCTACACCTTC	TRBV2	TRBJ1-2	NA	NA
CASRDSRETQYF	TGTGCCAGCAGGGACTCACGGGAGACCCAGTACTTC	TRBV7-2	TRBJ2-5	NA	NA
CASSQAFVVNEQFF	TGTGCCAGCAGCCAAGCTTTCGTCGTCAATGAGCAGTTCTTC	TRBV4-2	TRBJ2-1	few	NA
CASSLVVAGAKGTQYF	TGTGCCAGCAGTTTAGTGGTAGCGGGGGCCAAAGGGACCCAGTACTTC	TRBV27	TRBJ2-5	few	TRBD2
CASSQAPTAETQYF	TGTGCCAGCAGCCAAGCCCCGACAGCAGAGACCCAGTACTTC	TRBV3-1	TRBJ2-5	few	NA
CASSVRGAEGYTF	TGTGCCAGCAGTGTACGGGGGGCTGAAGGCTACACCTTC	TRBV12-3/TRBV12-4	TRBJ1-2	few	NA
CASSPQGDWGQPQHF	TGTGCCAGCAGCCCGCAGGGGGACTGGGGTCAGCCCCAGCATTTT	TRBV28	TRBJ1-5	few	TRBD1
CASSFQTGPEQYF	TGTGCCAGCAGCTTTCAGACGGGACCCGAGCAGTACTTC	TRBV9	TRBJ2-7	few	NA
CASSYRGESDETQYF	TGTGCCAGCAGCTATAGAGGGGAGTCGGATGAGACCCAGTACTTC	TRBV9	TRBJ2-5	few	NA
CASSPPRGRTEAFF	TGTGCCAGCAGCCCGCCGAGGGGGAGAACTGAAGCTTTCTTT	TRBV7-2	TRBJ1-1	NA	NA
CASSPPGSYERYF	TGCGCCAGCAGCCCACCCGGTTCCTACGAGCGGTACTTC	TRBV5-1	TRBJ2-7	NA	NA
CASSSTLDRGIVNIQYF	TGTGCCAGCAGTTCTACTCTTGACAGGGGGATCGTGAACATTCAGTACTTC	TRBV6-2/TRBV6-3	TRBJ2-4	NA	TRBD1
CATSRYRGETQYF	TGTGCCACCAGCAGGTACAGGGGGGAGACCCAGTACTTC	TRBV15	TRBJ2-5	NA	TRBD1
CASSLSPREEDGYTF	TGTGCCAGCAGCTTATCTCCCAGGGAGGAGGATGGCTACACCTTC	TRBV7-9	TRBJ1-2	NA	NA
CASRYTGVRETQYF	TGTGCCAGCCGCTATACAGGGGTTAGAGAGACCCAGTACTTC	TRBV7-9	TRBJ2-5	few	TRBD1
CASSYFPGREEKLFF	TGTGCCAGCAGTTATTTTCCGGGCCGCGAAGAAAAACTGTTTTTT	TRBV6-5	TRBJ1-4	NA	NA
CSAQLPTQSEAFF	TGCAGTGCTCAACTACCGACCCAATCTGAAGCTTTCTTT	TRBV20-1	TRBJ1-1	NA	NA
CASSQPPTGAQYF	TGTGCCAGCAGTCAGCCTCCCACGGGGGCCCAGTACTTC	TRBV12-3/TRBV12-4	TRBJ2-5	NA	NA
CASSFWMGGVMSEQYF	TGTGCCAGCAGTTTCTGGATGGGGGGCGTCATGTCCGAGCAGTACTTC	TRBV12-3/TRBV12-4	TRBJ2-7	NA	NA